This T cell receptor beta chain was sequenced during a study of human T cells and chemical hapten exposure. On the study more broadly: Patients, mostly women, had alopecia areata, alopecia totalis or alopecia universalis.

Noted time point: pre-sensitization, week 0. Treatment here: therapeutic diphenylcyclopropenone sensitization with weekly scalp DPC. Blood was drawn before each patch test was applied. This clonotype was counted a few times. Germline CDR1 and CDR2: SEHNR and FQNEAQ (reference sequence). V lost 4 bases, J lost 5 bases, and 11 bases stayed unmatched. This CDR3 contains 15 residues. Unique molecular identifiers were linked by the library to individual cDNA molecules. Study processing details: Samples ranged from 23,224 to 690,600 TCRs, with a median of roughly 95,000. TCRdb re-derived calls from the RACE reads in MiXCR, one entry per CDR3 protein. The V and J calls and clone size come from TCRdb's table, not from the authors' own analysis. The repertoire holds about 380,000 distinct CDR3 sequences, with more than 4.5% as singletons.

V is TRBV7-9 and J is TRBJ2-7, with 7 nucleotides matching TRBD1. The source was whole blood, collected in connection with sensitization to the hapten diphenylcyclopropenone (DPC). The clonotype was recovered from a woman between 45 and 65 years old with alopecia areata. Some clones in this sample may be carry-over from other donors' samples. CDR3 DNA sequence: TGTGCCAGCAGCTCCGAACAGGGGAGTAGGAACGAGCAGTACTTC. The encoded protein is CASSSEQGSRNEQYF.